This T cell receptor (beta chain) is from a study of low-dose radiotherapy and immunotherapy resistance in tumors (dated by TCRdb to between 2021 and 2024). Concerning the study at large: In Cohort 1, each fraction delivered 0.5 Gy every 2 weeks, and the prescribed total PTV dose was 6.5 Gy. In Cohort 2, 1 Gy per fraction was delivered every two weeks, for a total of 13 Gy over 26 weeks. Patients were given nivolumab as a 240 mg flat dose every two weeks and ipilimumab at 1 mg/kg every six weeks, with both drugs delivered intravenously. Starting on cycle 1 day 1, patients took 300 mg of aspirin by mouth once daily for four cycles. Trial participants were not randomized into treatment groups. Eight patients were included in the translational analysis, namely three from the first dose cohort plus the first five from the second dose cohort. Every two weeks, patients got intravenous cyclophosphamide at 200 mg/m2, given one day ahead of each radiation and immunotherapy administration.

The time point label on this specimen signifies: after trial treatment. Taken with the paper, the label for treatment or condition translates to: LDRT plus nivolumab, ipilimumab, low-dose cyclophosphamide and aspirin (RACIN trial). The donors came from RACIN, which was a single-arm phase I dose-escalation trial that paired nivolumab and ipilimumab with aspirin, low-dose cyclophosphamide and low-dose radiotherapy. Patients with advanced, TIL-negative solid tumors were considered eligible. The germline V gene provides CDR1 SGHVS and CDR2 FQNEAQ. The CDR3 runs 15 amino acids, cysteine and phenylalanine included. Only the CDR3 part of the read is kept: 45 bases, read in frame from the first base. V and J lose 2 bases and 0 bases, and a span of 8 bases separates them. The run used an Illumina HiSeq 2500. First-strand cDNA was synthesized using Superscript III and a set of TRAV- and TRBV-specific primers, so that both TCRalpha and TCRbeta chains were covered. A roughly 18-cycle PCR with Phusion amplified the TCRs, pairing a constant-region primer with the adapter that was attached to the V primers. Isolated mRNA was amplified with the MessageAmp II aRNA Amplification Kit, using an approximately 15-hour in vitro transcription at 37°C. mRNA for TCR sequencing was isolated with the Dynabeads mRNA DIRECT Purification Kit. Indexed Illumina adapters were added in a second roughly 25-cycle Phusion PCR, and the resulting products were purified with AMPure XP beads. The paper's data handling went like this. Custom Perl scripts were used to pool TCR sequences that encoded the same protein, to remove out-of-frame sequences, and to calculate the abundance of each clonotype. TCR sequences supported by only a single read were excluded from analysis. Repertoire metrics included Shannon entropy, Gini index, clonality, richness, and frequency of TCRs shared between repertoires. Through fastp at Q25 and MiXCR, TCRdb rebuilt clones from the public reads, retaining in-frame beta chains. Identical CDR3 protein sequences are pooled into one entry, listed with their most common genes and DNA. The V and J calls were not made by the authors but by TCRdb's processing. This sample is represented by approximately 100,000 distinct CDR3 sequences; less than 25% of them were singletons. Of the sample, about 4% falls within the top ten clones.

This clonotype was recorded many times. Its target antigen remains unknown. No base-level quality is on record; no much larger clone is a single base apart. The TCR comes from a male donor with prostate cancer. This chain joins TRBV7-8 to TRBJ1-5, with no confident D gene call. The material sequenced was PBMCs, taken after low-dose radiotherapy plus immunotherapy. At the DNA level, the sequence is TGTGCCAGCAGCTTAAGACCCTATAGCAATCAGCCCCAGCATTTT. This sequence encodes CASSLRPYSNQPQHF.